A single sample gave rise to the 18 T cell receptor beta chains below, sequenced in a study of blood T cells in healthy people across ages (dated by TCRdb to about 2015). Receptors were amplified or captured by 5' RACE. These reads were obtained on an Illumina HiSeq 2500. A second PCR of roughly 6 to 11 cycles was performed with a sample-barcoded 5' primer and a J-beta primer mix. The public reads were reprocessed in TCRdb via fastp at Q25 and MiXCR, keeping in-frame beta chains. Records with the same CDR3 protein are collapsed into one entry carrying the most frequent genes and DNA. The sample records approximately 1.5 million distinct CDR3 sequences, approximately 42% of which are singletons. The leading ten clones occupy more than 4% of the sample. The sample comprised blood. Receptor source: a woman aged 18 to 35 in good health.

In the case of this clonotype: Possible read error: a much larger clone is one base away. The rearrangement joins TRBV10-3 to TRBJ2-1, with TRBD2 identical over 8 bases. The end of the DNA aligns better with TRBJ2-7, so the J call may be wrong. CDR3 size: 14 residues. Looked up from germline, CDR1 is ENHRY and CDR2 is SYGVKD. In DNA, the CDR3 is TGTGCCACCATGGCGGGGGGATCCTACAATGAGCAGTACTTC. Amino acid sequence: CATMAGGSYNEQYF.

This clonotype turned up a few times. This rearrangement joins TRBV20-1 to TRBJ2-3; D perhaps matches TRBD2 (6 bases). The CDR3 length is 12 residues. Trimming took off 8 bases at V and 2 bases at J, with 11 bases between the two ends. Germline V gives CDR1 DFQATT, CDR2 SNEGSKA (reference sequence). The CDR3 loop reads CSLSGNTDTQYF. The CDR3 DNA is TGCAGTCTTAGCGGTAACACAGATACGCAGTATTTT.

The sample holds a few counts of this clonotype. The chain links TRBV27 to TRBJ1-2; possibly TRBD1 for D (6 bases). CDR3 length: 15 residues. V gave up 6 bases and J gave up 2 bases, with 16 bases separating them. Germline CDR1 MNHEY, CDR2 SMNVEV (reference sequence). DNA for the CDR3: TGTGCCAGCAGACTATGGGCCCAGGGGAACTATGGCTACACCTTC. Encoded protein: CASRLWAQGNYGYTF.

The chain couples TRBV9 to TRBJ1-1, with 11 positions matching TRBD1. CDR1 and CDR2 from the germline V gene are SGDLS and YYNGEE. This CDR3 is 16 amino acids long. Trimming took 3 bases from V and 0 from J; bases not matched to a gene: 4. The CDR3 coding sequence is TGTGCCAGCAGCGCCCCGGGACAGGGGGTGAACACTGAAGCTTTCTTT. Its protein is CASSAPGQGVNTEAFF. The whole variable domain, filled in from reference TRBV9 and TRBJ1-1, reads DSGVTQTPKHLITATGQRVTLRCSPRSGDLSVYWYQQSLDQGLQFLIQYYNGEERAKGNILERFSAQQFPDLHSELNLSSLELGDSALYFCASSAPGQGVNTEAFFGQGTRLTVV.

The chain carries TRBV6-2 or TRBV6-3 and TRBJ2-2, with D unclear. Germline V CDR1 and CDR2: MNHEY, SVGEGT. The CDR3 extends over 17 amino acids. Trimming removed 7 bases at V and 5 bases at J, with 23 bases between. The CDR3 protein is CASNYIGQVRRTGELFF. The DNA for the CDR3 is TGTGCCAGCAATTATATCGGGCAGGTACGTCGGACCGGGGAGCTGTTTTTT.

The chain joins TRBV7-6 to TRBJ2-1; TRBD2 matches at 7 bases. V shed 5 bases, J shed 2 bases, and the junction held 18 bases outside the gene matches. The CDR3 consists of 19 residues. The germline V gene encodes CDR1 SGHVS and CDR2 FNYEAQ. CDR3 residues: CASSPTTSRLAAAYNEQFF. For the CDR3, the DNA is TGTGCCAGCAGCCCCACCACATCAAGACTAGCAGCCGCCTACAATGAGCAGTTCTTC.

In its sample, this clonotype was seen many times. The rearrangement links TRBV12-3 or TRBV12-4 to TRBJ2-3; D unresolved. Trimming removed 5 bases from V and 2 bases from J, with 14 bases in between. The CDR3 consists of 15 residues. This CDR3 is CASSQVIGSTDTQYF. The CDR3 DNA follows: TGTGCCAGCAGTCAAGTAATTGGGTCCACAGATACGCAGTATTTT.

This clonotype showed up just a few times. The chain employs TRBV5-1 and TRBJ2-1; D unresolved. The CDR3 loop spans 12 amino acids. Per the germline V gene, CDR1 is SGHRS and CDR2 is YFSETQ. The V end was cut by 1 base, the J end by 7 bases, with 6 bases between. This CDR3 is CASSLNWNEQFF. CDR3 coding DNA: TGCGCCAGCAGCTTGAATTGGAATGAGCAGTTCTTC.

The CDR3, as DNA: TGTGCCAGCACCCCCGGGAGGTACTCCTACGAGCAGTACTTC. Amino acids: CASTPGRYSYEQYF. The V and J genes are TRBV7-2 and TRBJ2-7, with 7 positions matching TRBD2. This CDR3 is 14 amino acids long. The V segment lost 7 bases and the J segment 0 bases; nucleotides outside the gene matches: 6. CDR1 and CDR2 from the germline V gene are SGHTA and FQGNSA. The full variable domain, rest sourced from reference TRBV7-2 and TRBJ2-7, is GAGVSQSPSNKVTEKGKDVELRCDPISGHTALYWYRQSLGQGLEFLIYFQGNSAPDKSGLPSDRFSAERTGGSVSTLTIQRTQQEDSAVYLCASTPGRYSYEQYFGPGTRLTVT.

The rearrangement uses TRBV18 and TRBJ2-3; a weak D match, TRBD2 (6 bases). The germline gives CDR1 KGHSH, CDR2 LQKENI. Trimming took off 3 bases at V and 2 bases at J, with 12 bases between the two ends. The CDR3 covers 15 residues. CDR3 DNA: TGTGCCAGCTCACCTGCGGGACGCATCACAGATACGCAGTATTTT. This encodes CASSPAGRITDTQYF.

V gene TRBV7-2 combines with J gene TRBJ2-5; no definite D call. The CDR3 runs to 14 residues. Germline CDR1 and CDR2: SGHTA and FQGNSA. The germline V and J ends were trimmed by 5 bases and 0 bases, with 10 bases remaining between them. The CDR3 is CASSARAYQETQYF. The DNA of the CDR3 is TGTGCCAGCAGCGCTAGGGCCTACCAAGAGACCCAGTACTTC. Full variable domain (remainder filled in from reference TRBV7-2 and TRBJ2-5): GAGVSQSPSNKVTEKGKDVELRCDPISGHTALYWYRQSLGQGLEFLIYFQGNSAPDKSGLPSDRFSAERTGGSVSTLTIQRTQQEDSAVYLCASSARAYQETQYFGPGTRLLVL.

V usage is TRBV7-8 and J usage is TRBJ2-1; 7 bases are shared with TRBD2. V lost 5 bases to trimming and J lost 6 bases; unmatched junction nucleotides: 10. The V gene's germline CDR1 is SGHVS and CDR2 FQNEAQ. The CDR3 loop spans 15 amino acids. The CDR3 sequence is CASSHDVGRFNEQFF. As DNA, the CDR3 is TGTGCCAGCAGCCATGACGTCGGGAGGTTCAATGAGCAGTTCTTC.

The genes are TRBV12-3 or TRBV12-4 and TRBJ1-2; unclear D gene. Between the trimmed V and J ends, which lost 4 bases and 3 bases, there was a span of 12 bases. CDR3 length equals 14 residues. The CDR3 DNA is TGTGCCAGCAGTTCCCACACCTCACACTATGGCTACACCTTC. Its protein is CASSSHTSHYGYTF.

The chain has TRBV29-1 and TRBJ1-1, with D perhaps matching TRBD1 (5 bases). Between the trimmed V and J ends, which lost 6 bases and 0 bases, there was a span of 11 bases. CDR3 length: 13 amino acids. The germline V gene has CDR1 SQVTM and CDR2 ANQGSEA. This chain's CDR3 is CSVRQPLNTEAFF. CDR3 in DNA: TGCAGCGTCCGACAGCCTTTGAACACTGAAGCTTTCTTT. Using reference TRBV29-1 and TRBJ1-1 for the parts outside the CDR3, the full variable domain is SAVISQKPSRDICQRGTSLTIQCQVDSQVTMMFWYRQQPGQSLTLIATANQGSEATYESGFVIDKFPISRPNLTFSTLTVSNMSPEDSSIYLCSVRQPLNTEAFFGQGTRLTVV.

The chain is built from TRBV29-1 and TRBJ2-5; 14 positions match TRBD2. Losses at the gene ends were 7 bases for V and 4 bases for J; bases not matched to a gene: 5. This CDR3 has 14 amino acids. Germline lookup yields CDR1 SQVTM and CDR2 ANQGSEA. The CDR3 coding sequence is TGCAGCGCAGGGACTAGCGGGAGTAGAGAGACCCAGTACTTC. Translating gives CSAGTSGSRETQYF. The whole variable domain, filled in from reference TRBV29-1 and TRBJ2-5, reads SAVISQKPSRDICQRGTSLTIQCQVDSQVTMMFWYRQQPGQSLTLIATANQGSEATYESGFVIDKFPISRPNLTFSTLTVSNMSPEDSSIYLCSAGTSGSRETQYFGPGTRLLVL.

The rearrangement links TRBV29-1 to TRBJ2-5; no reliable D call. Germline lookup yields CDR1 SQVTM and CDR2 ANQGSEA. Between the trimmed V and J ends, which lost 0 bases and 11 bases, there was a span of 13 bases. The CDR3 runs 12 residues. The CDR3 nucleotides read TGCAGCGTTGAAGAGCTAAGGGATGAGCAGTACTTC. This translates into CSVEELRDEQYF.

This chain connects TRBV20-1 to TRBJ2-7, with TRBD1 identical over 12 bases. Germline V gives CDR1 DFQATT, CDR2 SNEGSKA (reference sequence). The junction had 12 bases not matched to a gene; V was cut back by 5 bases and J by 4 bases. The CDR3 sequence is 16 residues long. This CDR3 reads CSAQPGQGAARYEQYF. In DNA form, the CDR3 reads TGCAGTGCTCAACCGGGACAGGGGGCGGCGAGGTACGAGCAGTACTTC.

This rearrangement joins TRBV12-3 or TRBV12-4 to TRBJ2-7; a possible D gene is TRBD1 (6 bases). Near its end, the DNA agrees better with TRBJ2-5, so the J call may be wrong. This CDR3 has 14 residues. The CDR3: CASSHREGQETQYF. The CDR3 region has the DNA TGTGCCAGCAGTCACAGGGAAGGGCAAGAGACCCAGTACTTC.